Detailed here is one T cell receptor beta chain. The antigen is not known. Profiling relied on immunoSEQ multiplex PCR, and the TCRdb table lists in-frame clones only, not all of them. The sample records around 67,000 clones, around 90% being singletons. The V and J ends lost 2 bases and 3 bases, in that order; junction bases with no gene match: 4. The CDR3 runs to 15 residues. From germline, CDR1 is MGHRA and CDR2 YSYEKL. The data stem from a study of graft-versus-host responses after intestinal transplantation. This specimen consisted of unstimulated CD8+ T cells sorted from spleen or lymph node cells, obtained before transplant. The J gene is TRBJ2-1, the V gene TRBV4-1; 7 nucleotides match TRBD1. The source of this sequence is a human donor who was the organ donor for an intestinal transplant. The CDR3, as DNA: TGCGCCAGCAGCCAACCCGGGACAGTCTACAATGAGCAGTTCTTC. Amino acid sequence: CASSQPGTVYNEQFF.